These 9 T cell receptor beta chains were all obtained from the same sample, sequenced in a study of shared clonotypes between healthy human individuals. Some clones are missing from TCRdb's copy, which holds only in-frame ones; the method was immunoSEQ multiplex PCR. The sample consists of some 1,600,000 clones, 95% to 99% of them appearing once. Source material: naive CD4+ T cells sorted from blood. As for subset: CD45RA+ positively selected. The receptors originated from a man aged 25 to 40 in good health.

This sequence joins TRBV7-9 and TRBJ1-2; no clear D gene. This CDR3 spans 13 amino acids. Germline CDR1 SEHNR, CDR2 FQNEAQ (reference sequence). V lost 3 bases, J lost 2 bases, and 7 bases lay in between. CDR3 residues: CASSFGGNYGYTF. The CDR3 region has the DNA TGTGCCAGCAGCTTCGGAGGCAACTATGGCTACACCTTC.

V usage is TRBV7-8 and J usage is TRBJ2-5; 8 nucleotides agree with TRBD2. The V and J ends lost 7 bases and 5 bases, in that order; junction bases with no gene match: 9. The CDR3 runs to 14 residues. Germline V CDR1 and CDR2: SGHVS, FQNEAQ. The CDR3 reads CASNEAGGPETQYF. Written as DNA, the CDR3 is TGTGCCAGCAATGAGGCGGGAGGCCCGGAGACCCAGTACTTC.

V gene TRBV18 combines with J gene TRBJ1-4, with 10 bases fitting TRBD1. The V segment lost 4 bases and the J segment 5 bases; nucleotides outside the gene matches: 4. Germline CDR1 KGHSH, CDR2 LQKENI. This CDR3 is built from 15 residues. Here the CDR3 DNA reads TGTGCCAGCTCACGAGACAGGGGGCTAAATGAAAAACTGTTTTTT. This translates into CASSRDRGLNEKLFF.

The CDR3 coding sequence is TGTGCCAGCAGTTTCCGACCGGGGTTGCAGGACACTTTAGGATTAAATTACAATGAGCAGTTCTTC. Translated, it gives CASSFRPGLQDTLGLNYNEQFF. The chain carries TRBV28 and TRBJ2-1; D may match TRBD1 or TRBD2 (5 bases each). V was cut by 3 bases and J by 4 bases, with 34 bases left in between. Per the germline V gene, CDR1 is MDHEN and CDR2 is SYDVKM. The CDR3 is made up of 22 amino acids.

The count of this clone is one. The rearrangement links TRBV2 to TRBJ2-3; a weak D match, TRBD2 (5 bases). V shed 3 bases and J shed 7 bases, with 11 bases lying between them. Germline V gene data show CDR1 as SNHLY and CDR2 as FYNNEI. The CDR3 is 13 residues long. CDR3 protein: CASSDRSGNTQYF. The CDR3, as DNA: TGTGCCAGCAGTGACCGTTCGGGAAATACGCAGTATTTT.

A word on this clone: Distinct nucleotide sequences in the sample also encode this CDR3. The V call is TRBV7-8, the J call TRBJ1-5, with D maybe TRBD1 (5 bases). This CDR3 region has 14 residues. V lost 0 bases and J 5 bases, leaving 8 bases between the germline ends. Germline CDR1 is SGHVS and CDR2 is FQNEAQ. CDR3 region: CASSLAGGDQPQHF. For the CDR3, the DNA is TGTGCCAGCAGCTTAGCGGGAGGGGATCAGCCCCAGCATTTT.

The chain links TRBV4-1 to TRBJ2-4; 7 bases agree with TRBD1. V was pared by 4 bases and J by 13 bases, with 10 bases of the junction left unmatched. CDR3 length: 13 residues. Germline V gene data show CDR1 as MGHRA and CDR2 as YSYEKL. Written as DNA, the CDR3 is TGCGCCAGCAGCCTAAAAGGCGACAGGGTACAGTACTTC. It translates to CASSLKGDRVQYF.

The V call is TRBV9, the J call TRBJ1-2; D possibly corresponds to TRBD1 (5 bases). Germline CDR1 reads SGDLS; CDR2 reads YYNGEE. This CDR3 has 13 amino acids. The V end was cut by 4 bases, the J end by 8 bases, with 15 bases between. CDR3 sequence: CASSLRAGDGYTF. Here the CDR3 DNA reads TGTGCCAGCAGCCTACGGGCCGGGGACGGCTACACCTTC.

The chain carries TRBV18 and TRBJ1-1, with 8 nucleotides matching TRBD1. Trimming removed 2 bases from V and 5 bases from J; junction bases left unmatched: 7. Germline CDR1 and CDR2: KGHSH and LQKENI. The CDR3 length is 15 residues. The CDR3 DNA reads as TGTGCCAGCTCACCAGGAGGCAGGGGGCTTACTGAAGCTTTCTTT. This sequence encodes CASSPGGRGLTEAFF.